This T cell receptor (beta chain) was sequenced in a study of T cells expressing NK-cell markers. Across the study: Cells sorted as CD3+CD56+NKG2C+, CD3+CD56+NKG2C- and CD3+CD56-NKG2C+ T cells supplied the TCR beta repertoires. One of the eight sequenced donors was seronegative, whereas the other seven were HCMV-seropositive. Overall study findings and caveats: Among CD8+ T cells from five or six donors, dominant NKG2C+ clonotypes accounted for 1.0-7.0%.

CDR3 length equals 14 residues. Germline CDR1 SGDLS, CDR2 YYNGEE. With regard to this clonotype: Its specificity is not known.

TCRdb reprocessed the 5' RACE reads and keeps a single row for each CDR3 protein, giving no DNA. The sample data list 300,000 or so distinct CDR3 sequences. This sequence originates from a woman aged 18 to 69 in good health. Material: blood T cells: a sorted CD56 or NKG2C T cell subset, CD4+ or CD8+ T cells, or bulk PBMC T cells (not recorded which). The V gene is TRBV9, the J gene TRBJ1-2; the TRBD1 assignment by TCRdb is unverifiable without DNA. The CDR3 region is CASSPTLGDYGYTF.